This paragraph reports one TCR beta chain. Its antigen remains unknown. Expressed TCRB transcripts were sequenced, since all the RNA that had been isolated was reverse transcribed. Some 3.6 million reads on average were seen across naive, central memory and regulatory T cell samples. The data were produced by immunoSEQ multiplex PCR, yet TCRdb's version contains in-frame clones alone and is incomplete. The sample gives 250,000 to 300,000 clones, approximately 25% of which show up once; around 0.011% is in the top ten. This specimen comes from a study of beta chain features in type 1 diabetes. V gave up 6 bases and J gave up 1 base, with 11 bases separating them. The CDR3 length is 14 residues. Germline V gene sequence: CDR1 MNHEY, CDR2 SVGAGI. The study, taken as a whole, reports: It was not settled here whether HLA type affects TCRB rearrangement. The study found moderately but significantly shorter TCRB CDR3s in all four CD4+ subsets of Type 1 diabetes patients. More deletions and fewer insertions at VDJ junctions were seen in type 1 diabetes patients.

The clonotype was recovered from a woman aged 30 to 39 with type 1 diabetes. This rearrangement joins TRBV6-5 to TRBJ2-3, with unresolved D. What was sequenced was naive CD4+ T cells from blood. CDR3 residues: CASSPVQRTDTQYF. The CDR3 DNA sequence: TGTGCCAGCAGCCCGGTACAGCGCACAGATACGCAGTATTTT.